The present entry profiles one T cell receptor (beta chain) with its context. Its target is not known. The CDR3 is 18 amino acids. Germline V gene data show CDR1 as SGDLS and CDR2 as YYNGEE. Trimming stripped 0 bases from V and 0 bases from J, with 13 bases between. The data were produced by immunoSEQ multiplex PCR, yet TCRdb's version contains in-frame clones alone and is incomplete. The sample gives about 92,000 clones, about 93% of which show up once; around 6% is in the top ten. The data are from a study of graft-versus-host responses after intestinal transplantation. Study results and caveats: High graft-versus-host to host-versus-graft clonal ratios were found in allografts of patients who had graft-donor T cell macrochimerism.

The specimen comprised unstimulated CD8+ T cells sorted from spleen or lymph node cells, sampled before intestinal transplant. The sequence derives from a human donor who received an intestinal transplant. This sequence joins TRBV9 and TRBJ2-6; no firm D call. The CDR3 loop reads CASSVATYPTSGANVLTF. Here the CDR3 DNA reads TGTGCCAGCAGCGTAGCTACGTACCCCACCTCTGGGGCCAACGTCCTGACTTTC.